The 10 T cell receptor beta chains below all came from one sample that was sequenced in a study of T cell repertoires in cytomegalovirus infection. TCRdb fed the reads into MiXCR, producing one record per CDR3 protein. The data show 110,000 to 150,000 distinct CDR3 sequences, with 25% to 35% seen just once and around 50% held by the top ten. For these TCRs, the target antigens are not known. The sequences come from CD8+ T cells from cultured PBMCs, collected from culture after CMV antigen stimulation. These receptors came from a human donor in good health (CMV status not recorded). Some clones in this sample may be carry-over from other donors' samples.

The gene calls are TRBV9 and TRBJ2-3; unclear D gene. Germline CDR1 SGDLS, CDR2 YYNGEE. This CDR3 comprises 10 residues. V was trimmed by 3 bases and J by 7 bases, leaving 3 bases between them. The CDR3 loop is CASSGNTQYF. The CDR3 region has the DNA TGTGCCAGCAGCGGAAATACGCAGTATTTT.

The table lists this clonotype with a few counts. V usage is TRBV7-9 and J usage is TRBJ2-7; 12 nucleotides match TRBD2. This CDR3 comprises 16 residues. Germline lookup yields CDR1 SEHNR and CDR2 FQNEAQ (reference sequence). V lost 5 bases and J lost 4; bases outside the gene matches: 9. The CDR3 region is CASSLRLAGDSYEQYF. In DNA form, the CDR3 reads TGTGCCAGCAGCCTTCGACTAGCGGGGGACTCTTACGAGCAGTACTTC.

The J gene is TRBJ2-1, the V gene TRBV7-4, with D perhaps matching TRBD1 (6 bases). V was shortened by 3 bases and J by 0 bases, with 12 bases between the two germline ends. CDR3 length equals 16 residues. Germline CDR1 is SGHVT and CDR2 is SQSDAQ. The CDR3 reads CASSFIEGVSYNEQFF. The CDR3 DNA is TGTGCCAGCAGCTTCATAGAGGGGGTCTCCTACAATGAGCAGTTCTTC.

The CDR3 reads CASSPRDRSNMNTEAFF. The CDR3 DNA follows: TGTGCCAGCAGCCCCCGGGACAGGAGTAACATGAACACTGAAGCTTTCTTT. This sequence joins TRBV7-4 and TRBJ1-1; 8 bases agree with TRBD1. V lost 5 bases to trimming and J lost 0 bases; unmatched junction nucleotides: 11. Germline CDR1 and CDR2: SGHVT and SQSDAQ. This CDR3 is built from 17 residues.

In its sample, this clonotype was seen a few times. This rearrangement joins TRBV12-3 or TRBV12-4 to TRBJ2-5, with D possibly being TRBD1 or TRBD2 (5 bases each). The CDR3 is made up of 13 amino acids. Trimming stripped 1 base from V and 7 bases from J, with 10 bases between. CDR3: CASSLGGSGTQYF. CDR3 bases: TGTGCCAGCAGTTTAGGGGGGTCCGGGACCCAGTACTTC.

This clonotype has a count of ten or more. The genes are TRBV7-6 and TRBJ1-5; no definite D call. Germline loops: CDR1 SGHVS, CDR2 FNYEAQ. The CDR3 spans 15 residues. Between the trimmed V and J ends, which lost 5 bases and 0 bases, there was a span of 11 bases. The CDR3 region has the DNA TGTGCCAGCAGCCTTAGTGGGGATAGCAATCAGCCCCAGCATTTT. The encoded protein is CASSLSGDSNQPQHF.

The chain has TRBV7-8 and TRBJ2-7; 11 nucleotides align to TRBD1. This CDR3 is 17 amino acids long. V lost 2 bases, J lost 6 bases, and 12 bases stayed unmatched. Germline V gene sequence: CDR1 SGHVS, CDR2 FQNEAQ. The CDR3 sequence: CASSLRVEGQGAREQYF. CDR3 sequence (DNA): TGTGCCAGCAGCTTACGGGTTGAAGGACAGGGGGCGCGCGAGCAGTACTTC.

There are many counts of this clonotype. The chain couples TRBV7-9 to TRBJ2-1; 14 nucleotides align to TRBD2. The CDR3 is 16 amino acids. The J segment lost 8 bases and the V segment lost 2 bases, leaving 5 bases of the junction unmatched. Germline V gene lookup returns CDR1 SEHNR and CDR2 FQNEAQ (reference sequence). CDR3: CASSLTGLAGEDEQFF. The CDR3 region has the DNA TGTGCCAGCAGCTTAACGGGACTAGCGGGGGAGGATGAGCAGTTCTTC.

V and J are TRBV2 and TRBJ2-1; D remains ambiguous. V lost 6 bases, J lost 0 bases, and 9 bases lay in between. This CDR3 has 14 residues. The germline gives CDR1 SNHLY, CDR2 FYNNEI. CDR3 in amino acids: CASREIGSYNEQFF. The CDR3 DNA reads as TGTGCCAGCAGGGAGATTGGCTCCTACAATGAGCAGTTCTTC.

At least ten counts were recorded for this clonotype. The chain employs TRBV5-5 and TRBJ2-7; 9 bases match TRBD1. V gave up 3 bases and J gave up 2 bases; unmatched junction bases: 9. The CDR3 has 16 residues. CDR1 and CDR2 (germline): SGHKS, YYEKEE (reference sequence). The CDR3 DNA is TGTGCCAGCAGCTCGCTTCGGGGACAGGGAGCCTACGAGCAGTACTTC. Translated, it gives CASSSLRGQGAYEQYF.